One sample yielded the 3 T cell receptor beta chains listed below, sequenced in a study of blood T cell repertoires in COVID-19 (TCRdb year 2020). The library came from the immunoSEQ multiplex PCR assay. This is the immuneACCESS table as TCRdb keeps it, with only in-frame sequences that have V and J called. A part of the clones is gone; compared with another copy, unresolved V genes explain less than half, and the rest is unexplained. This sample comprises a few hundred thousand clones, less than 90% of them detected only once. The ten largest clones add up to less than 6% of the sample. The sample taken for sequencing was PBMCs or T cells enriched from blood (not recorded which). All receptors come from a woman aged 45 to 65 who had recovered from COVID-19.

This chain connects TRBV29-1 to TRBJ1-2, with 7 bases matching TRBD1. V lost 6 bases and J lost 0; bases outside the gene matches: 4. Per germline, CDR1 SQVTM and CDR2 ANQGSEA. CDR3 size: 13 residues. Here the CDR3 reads CSVGQATNYGYTF. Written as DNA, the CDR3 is TGCAGCGTCGGACAGGCGACTAACTATGGCTACACCTTC.

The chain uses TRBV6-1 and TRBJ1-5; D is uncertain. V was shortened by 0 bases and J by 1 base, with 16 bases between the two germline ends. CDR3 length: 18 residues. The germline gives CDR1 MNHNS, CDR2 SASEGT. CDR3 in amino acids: CASSEAPSLPGSNQPQHF. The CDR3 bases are TGTGCCAGCAGTGAAGCTCCATCACTTCCAGGAAGCAATCAGCCCCAGCATTTT.

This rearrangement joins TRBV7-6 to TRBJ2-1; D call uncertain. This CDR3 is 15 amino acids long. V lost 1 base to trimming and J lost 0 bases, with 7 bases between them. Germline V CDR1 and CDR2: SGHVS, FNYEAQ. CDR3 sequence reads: CASSLDPSSYNEQFF. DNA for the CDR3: TGTGCCAGCAGCTTAGATCCGAGCTCCTACAATGAGCAGTTCTTC.